This TCR beta chain originates from a study of regulatory T cells in long-lasting Graves disease. Through Arm-PCR of CDR3 regions and iRepertoire HTBI primers, TCR beta libraries were built. Under the authors' procedure: Gene usage covered some 60 TRBV and 14 TRBJ segments. One entry per CDR3 protein, called by TCRdb with MiXCR from the multiplex PCR reads. Clone size and V and J calls follow TCRdb, not the original study. In the table there are fewer than 500,000 distinct CDR3 sequences, about 16% of which are singletons. V was trimmed by 3 bases and J by 2 bases, leaving 10 bases between them. Per the germline V gene, CDR1 is LNHDA and CDR2 is SQIVND (reference sequence). The CDR3 covers 15 residues. As to this clonotype: Its antigen is as yet unknown.

General study results and limits: Patients with persistent Graves' had lower TCR diversity than newly diagnosed patients. Accuracy may have been reduced by the small sample size.

Stated time point: newly diagnosed GD, antithyroid drugs for less than 3 months. PBMC-extracted RNA yielded the TCR library. The sample was also reused in another study, on T cells in Graves' hyperthyroidism and ophthalmopathy. That source notes: Diagnostic decisions used clinical symptoms, serum thyroxine and TRAb, thyroid ultrasound and orbital computed tomography.

The V call is TRBV19, the J call TRBJ2-2; a possible D gene is TRBD2 (5 bases). The receptor comes from a man aged 40-49 years with Graves disease. The source material was peripheral blood mononuclear cells (PBMCs), sampled at new diagnosis, from a patient treated with antithyroid drugs. This chain's CDR3 is CASSIVLANTGELFF. CDR3 DNA: TGTGCCAGTAGTATCGTGCTAGCTAACACCGGGGAGCTGTTTTTT.